A single sample is the source of the 22 T cell receptor beta chains below, sequenced in a study of monozygotic twins with cystic fibrosis. Libraries were prepared by immunoSEQ multiplex PCR; TCRdb keeps only in-frame clonotypes and omits some of them. The repertoire holds about 20,000 clones, with about 90% as singletons. The sequenced sample was blood. The receptors were gathered from a girl aged 2-15 years with cystic fibrosis.

The gene calls are TRBV2 and TRBJ1-1; TRBD1 matches 7 bases. The CDR3 consists of 13 residues. Losses at the gene ends were 6 bases for V and 2 bases for J; bases not matched to a gene: 3. Per germline, CDR1 SNHLY and CDR2 FYNNEI. The chain's CDR3 is CASRDRANTEAFF. In nucleotides, the CDR3 is TGTGCCAGCAGAGACAGGGCCAACACTGAAGCTTTCTTT.

This clone has only one observation. The rearrangement uses TRBV6-1 and TRBJ1-4, with D tentatively TRBD1 (5 bases). V shed 2 bases and J shed 7 bases, with 11 bases lying between them. Germline V gives CDR1 MNHNS, CDR2 SASEGT. The CDR3 has 14 amino acids. DNA for the CDR3: TGTGCCAGCAGTGAACAGGGTCTGGGTGAAAAACTGTTTTTT. Translation gives CASSEQGLGEKLFF.

V gene TRBV30 combines with J gene TRBJ1-1; D call uncertain. CDR3 length equals 12 residues. Trimming took 3 bases from V and 4 from J, leaving 9 bases between them. The germline gives CDR1 GTSNPN, CDR2 SVGIG (reference sequence). Written as DNA, the CDR3 is TGTGCCTGGAGGGACCAGGTCACTGAAGCTTTCTTT. Its protein product is CAWRDQVTEAFF.

This chain joins TRBV29-1 and TRBJ1-4; 8 nucleotides line up with TRBD1. The CDR3 length is 13 residues. The V and J ends lost 6 bases and 8 bases, in that order; junction bases with no gene match: 8. Germline CDR1 reads SQVTM; CDR2 reads ANQGSEA. CDR3 protein: CSVAGQGGEKLFF. The CDR3 nucleotides are TGCAGCGTAGCCGGACAGGGTGGAGAAAAACTGTTTTTT.

The V call is TRBV2, the J call TRBJ2-1; D remains ambiguous. The CDR3 contains 17 residues. Germline CDR1 is SNHLY and CDR2 is FYNNEI. V gave up 0 bases and J gave up 0 bases, with 12 bases separating them. This CDR3 is CASSEARDEISYNEQFF. CDR3 DNA sequence: TGTGCCAGCAGTGAAGCGCGAGATGAAATCTCCTACAATGAGCAGTTCTTC.

The J gene is TRBJ1-5, the V gene TRBV6-1; D not certain. This CDR3 is built from 14 residues. Germline V gene lookup returns CDR1 MNHNS and CDR2 SASEGT. V was pared by 4 bases and J by 7 bases, with 14 bases between. The CDR3 loop is CASSAAPGLQPQHF. CDR3 DNA sequence: TGTGCCAGCAGTGCGGCCCCGGGGTTGCAGCCCCAGCATTTT.

CDR3 loop: CASSEATGSQPQHF. The CDR3 region has the DNA TGTGCCAGCAGTGAAGCGACAGGGAGTCAGCCCCAGCATTTT. The chain recombines TRBV6-1 with TRBJ1-5; 7 positions match TRBD1. The length of the CDR3 is 14 residues. Germline loops: CDR1 MNHNS, CDR2 SASEGT. Trimming took 0 bases from V and 6 from J; bases not matched to a gene: 2.

CDR3 sequence reads: CASSRGDTYNEQFF. CDR3 bases: TGTGCCAGCTCCCGAGGTGACACCTACAATGAGCAGTTCTTC. This sequence joins TRBV6-1 and TRBJ2-1; D is undetermined. Trimming pared 8 bases from V and 2 bases from J, leaving 13 bases between. Germline-derived CDR1 and CDR2 are MNHNS and SASEGT. This CDR3 comprises 14 residues.

The chain employs TRBV2 and TRBJ2-7; maybe TRBD1 (7 bases). Deletions cut 11 bases from V and 0 bases from J, with 20 bases between. Germline values: CDR1 SNHLY, CDR2 FYNNEI. The CDR3 length is 15 residues. The CDR3 DNA follows: TGTGCCGGAAAGCAGGAGGGACAGAACTCCTACGAGCAGTACTTC. This gives the protein CAGKQEGQNSYEQYF.

This sequence joins TRBV11-2 and TRBJ2-5, with TRBD2 as a possible D gene (6 bases). Germline V gives CDR1 SGHAT, CDR2 FQNNGV. The CDR3 has 13 residues. Trimming pared 3 bases from V and 2 bases from J, leaving 7 bases between. CDR3 bases: TGTGCCAGCAGCTTTGCGGGGCAAGAGACCCAGTACTTC. Translating it yields CASSFAGQETQYF. Full variable domain (remainder filled in from reference TRBV11-2 and TRBJ2-5): EAGVAQSPRYKIIEKRQSVAFWCNPISGHATLYWYQQILGQGPKLLIQFQNNGVVDDSQLPKDRFSAERLKGVDSTLKIQPAKLEDSAVYLCASSFAGQETQYFGPGTRLLVL.

CDR3: CASSSGHPAYNEQFF. The CDR3 nucleotides are TGTGCCAGCTCCTCAGGGCATCCCGCCTACAATGAGCAGTTCTTC. The genes are TRBV6-5 and TRBJ2-1, with a possible D match to TRBD1 (5 bases). In germline, CDR1 is MNHEY, CDR2 SVGAGI. The CDR3 is 15 amino acids. V lost 8 bases, J lost 2 bases, and 16 bases lay in between.

The rearrangement links TRBV18 to TRBJ1-5; D is perhaps TRBD1 (6 bases). The CDR3 spans 14 residues. The V end lost 6 bases, the J end lost 4 bases, and 13 bases lay between the germline ends. Germline V gene data show CDR1 as KGHSH and CDR2 as LQKENI. The CDR3 loop is CASSPTGANQPQHF. The CDR3 DNA reads as TGTGCCAGCTCGCCGACAGGCGCTAATCAGCCCCAGCATTTT.

This clone came up a few times. The chain has TRBV2 and TRBJ2-7, with a tentative D call TRBD2 (6 bases). V lost 7 bases, J lost 9 bases, and 13 bases lay in between. Germline CDR1 reads SNHLY; CDR2 reads FYNNEI. This CDR3 has 11 residues. The CDR3 DNA reads as TGTGCCAGCAATCTGGAGGGATGGCAGTACTTC. Its translation is CASNLEGWQYF.

The chain is built from TRBV18 and TRBJ2-3; tentatively, D is TRBD1 (6 bases). CDR3 length equals 15 residues. Germline-derived CDR1 and CDR2 are KGHSH and LQKENI. The V and J ends lost 6 bases and 2 bases respectively, with 15 bases between them. The CDR3 loop is CASSPITGSTDTQYF. CDR3 DNA: TGTGCCAGCTCCCCAATAACAGGGTCCACAGATACGCAGTATTTT.

This chain joins TRBV27 and TRBJ2-1; either TRBD1 or TRBD2 may supply D (5 bases each). CDR3 size: 14 residues. Trimming removed 3 bases at V and 5 bases at J, with 11 bases between. CDR1 MNHEY and CDR2 SMNVEV come from the germline V gene (reference sequence). CDR3 coding DNA: TGTGCCAGCAGTTTTACGGGGCCGAACAATGAGCAGTTCTTC. Encoded protein: CASSFTGPNNEQFF.

The genes are TRBV4-3 and TRBJ2-7, with TRBD2 matching over 10 bases. CDR3 length: 18 residues. CDR1 and CDR2 (germline): LGHNA, YSLEER. V lost 0 bases to trimming and J lost 6 bases; unmatched junction nucleotides: 14. CDR3 coding DNA: TGCGCCAGCAGCCAAGAAGCCAGGGTGGCTAGCGGGAGTTCCGAGCAGTACTTC. The encoded protein is CASSQEARVASGSSEQYF.

This chain joins TRBV29-1 and TRBJ1-1; possible D gene TRBD1, 6 bases. Germline V gene data show CDR1 as SQVTM and CDR2 as ANQGSEA. V lost 7 bases and J lost 4, with 16 bases in between. The CDR3 has 13 amino acids. CDR3 nucleotides: TGCAGCGCCCCACAGGGAGTGGGCACTGAAGCTTTCTTT. It translates to CSAPQGVGTEAFF. The full variable domain, in which reference TRBV29-1 and TRBJ1-1 provide the parts outside the CDR3, is SAVISQKPSRDICQRGTSLTIQCQVDSQVTMMFWYRQQPGQSLTLIATANQGSEATYESGFVIDKFPISRPNLTFSTLTVSNMSPEDSSIYLCSAPQGVGTEAFFGQGTRLTVV.

The rearrangement links TRBV20-1 to TRBJ1-6; D is uncertain. The length of the CDR3 is 11 residues. Between the trimmed V and J ends, which lost 6 bases and 10 bases, there was a span of 10 bases. Germline CDR1 DFQATT, CDR2 SNEGSKA (reference sequence). The CDR3 loop is CSAQRSSPLHF. As DNA, the CDR3 is TGCAGTGCACAACGTAGCTCACCCCTCCACTTT.

There are a few counts of this clone. The chain uses TRBV7-2 and TRBJ1-1; D gene ambiguous. The CDR3 runs to 13 residues. Germline CDR1 is SGHTA and CDR2 is FQGNSA. The V and J ends lost 9 bases and 0 bases respectively, with 11 bases between them. The CDR3 protein is CASLDHMNTEAFF. DNA for the CDR3: TGTGCCAGTCTCGATCACATGAACACTGAAGCTTTCTTT.

V is TRBV19 and J is TRBJ2-1; a possible D gene is TRBD1 (5 bases). The V end lost 3 bases, the J end lost 6 bases, and 15 bases lay between the germline ends. The CDR3 loop spans 15 amino acids. Germline lookup yields CDR1 LNHDA and CDR2 SQIVND (reference sequence). The CDR3 sequence: CASSILSVGANEQFF. For the CDR3, the DNA is TGTGCCAGTAGTATCCTCTCGGTAGGGGCCAATGAGCAGTTCTTC.

V usage is TRBV13 and J usage is TRBJ2-7; D unresolved. Trimming removed 5 bases from V and 2 bases from J, with 16 bases in between. Germline V gene lookup returns CDR1 PRHDT and CDR2 FYEKMQ (reference sequence). The CDR3 contains 15 residues. The DNA of the CDR3 is TGTGCCAGCAGCCACAAAGGAACCAAAACCTACGAGCAGTACTTC. Protein sequence: CASSHKGTKTYEQYF.

The chain has TRBV9 and TRBJ1-1; D gene unclear. V lost 4 bases and J 8 bases, leaving 18 bases between the germline ends. The germline V gene encodes CDR1 SGDLS and CDR2 YYNGEE. The CDR3 loop spans 14 amino acids. CDR3 loop: CASSPRGRRTEAFF. For the CDR3, the DNA is TGTGCCAGCAGCCCCCGGGGTCGGAGAACAGAAGCTTTCTTT.